The following is a T cell receptor (beta chain) sequence with its context. Germline V lookup: CDR1 MGHRA, CDR2 YSYEKL. This CDR3 is 16 amino acids long. The V gene lost 1 base and the J gene lost 5 bases, with 14 bases spanning the gap. Here immunoSEQ multiplex PCR was the method, and the copy in TCRdb shows in-frame clones only, minus some. The sample records 75,000 to 95,000 clones, 75% to 95% being singletons. The sample belongs to a study of OX40 agonist ivuxolimab in advanced cancers. This TCR derives from an adult with an advanced solid tumor such as melanoma, head and neck, liver or kidney cancer. The chain has TRBV4-1 and TRBJ1-4; D remains unclear. The input for sequencing was CD4+ or CD8+ T cells sorted from blood, taken in a trial of the OX40 agonist ivuxolimab. CDR3 residues: CASSQVRAEINEKLFF. CDR3 nucleotide sequence: TGCGCCAGCAGCCAAGTTCGCGCGGAAATAAATGAAAAACTGTTTTTT.